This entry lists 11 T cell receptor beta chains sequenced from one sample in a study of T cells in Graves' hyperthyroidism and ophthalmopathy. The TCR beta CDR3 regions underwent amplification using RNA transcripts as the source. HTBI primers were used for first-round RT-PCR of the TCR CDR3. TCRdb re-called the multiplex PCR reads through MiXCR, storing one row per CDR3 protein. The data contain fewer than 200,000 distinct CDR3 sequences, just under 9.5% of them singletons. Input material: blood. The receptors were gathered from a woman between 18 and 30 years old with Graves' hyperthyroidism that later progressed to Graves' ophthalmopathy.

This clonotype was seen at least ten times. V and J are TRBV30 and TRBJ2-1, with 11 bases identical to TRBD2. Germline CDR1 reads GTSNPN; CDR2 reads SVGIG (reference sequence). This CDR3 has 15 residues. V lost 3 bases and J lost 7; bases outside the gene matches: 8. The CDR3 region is CAWRLLAGVGNEQFF. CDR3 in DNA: TGTGCCTGGAGATTACTAGCGGGAGTTGGAAATGAGCAGTTCTTC.

CDR3 DNA: TGCAGTGTTCCGACGAGGTACAATGAGCAGTTCTTC. Its protein is CSVPTRYNEQFF. The V gene is TRBV20-1, the J gene TRBJ2-1; D uncertain. The CDR3 is made up of 12 amino acids. The germline V gene encodes CDR1 DFQATT and CDR2 SNEGSKA (reference sequence). Trimming pared 7 bases from V and 4 bases from J, leaving 11 bases between.

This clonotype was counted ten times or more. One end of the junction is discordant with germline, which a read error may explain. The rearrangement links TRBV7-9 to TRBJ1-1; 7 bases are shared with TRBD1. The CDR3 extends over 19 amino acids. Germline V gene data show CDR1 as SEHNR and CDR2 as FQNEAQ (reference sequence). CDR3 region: CASSVAWEGAPGRKKEAFF. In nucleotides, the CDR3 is TGTGCCAGCAGCGTAGCGTGGGAGGGGGCGCCCGGTAGGAAGAAGGAAGCTTTCTTT. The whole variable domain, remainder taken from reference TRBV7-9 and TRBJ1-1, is DTGVSQNPRHKITKRGQNVTFRCDPISEHNRLYWYRQTLGQGPEFLTYFQNEAQLEKSRLLSDRFSAERPKGSFSTLEIQRTEQGDSAMYLCASSVAWEGAPGRKKEAFFGQGTRLTVV.

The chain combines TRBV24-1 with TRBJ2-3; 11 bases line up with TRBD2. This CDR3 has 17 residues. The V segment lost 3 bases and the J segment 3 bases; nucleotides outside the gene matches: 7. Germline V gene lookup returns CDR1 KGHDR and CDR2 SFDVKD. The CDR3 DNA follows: TGTGCCACCAGTGATCCCAATAGCGGGGGGGTTACAGATACGCAGTATTTT. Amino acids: CATSDPNSGGVTDTQYF.

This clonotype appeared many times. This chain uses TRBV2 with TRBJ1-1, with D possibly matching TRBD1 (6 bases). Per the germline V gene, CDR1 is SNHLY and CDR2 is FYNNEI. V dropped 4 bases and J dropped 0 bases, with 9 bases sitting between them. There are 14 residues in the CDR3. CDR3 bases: TGTGCCAGCAGTGTGGGGACATTGAACACTGAAGCTTTCTTT. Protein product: CASSVGTLNTEAFF.

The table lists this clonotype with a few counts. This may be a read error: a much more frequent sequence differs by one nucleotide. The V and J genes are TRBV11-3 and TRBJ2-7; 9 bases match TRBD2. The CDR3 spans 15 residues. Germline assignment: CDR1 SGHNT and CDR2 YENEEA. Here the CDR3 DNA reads TGTGTCAGCAGCTTAGCGGGGGAGTCCTCCTACGAGCAGTACTTC. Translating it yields CVSSLAGESSYEQYF.

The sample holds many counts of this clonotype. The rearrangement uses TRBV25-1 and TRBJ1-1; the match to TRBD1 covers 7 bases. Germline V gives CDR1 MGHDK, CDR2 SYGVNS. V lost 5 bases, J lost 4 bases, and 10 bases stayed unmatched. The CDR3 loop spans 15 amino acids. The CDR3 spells CASSPRQGFGTEAFF. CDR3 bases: TGTGCCAGCAGTCCCCGACAGGGTTTCGGCACTGAAGCTTTCTTT. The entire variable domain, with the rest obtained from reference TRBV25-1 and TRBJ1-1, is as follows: EADIYQTPRYLVIGTGKKITLECSQTMGHDKMYWYQQDPGMELHLIHYSYGVNSTEKGDLSSESTVSRIRTEHFPLTLESARPSHTSQYLCASSPRQGFGTEAFFGQGTRLTVV.

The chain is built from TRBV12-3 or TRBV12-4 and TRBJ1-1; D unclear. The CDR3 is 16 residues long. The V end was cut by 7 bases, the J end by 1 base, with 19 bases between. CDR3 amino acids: CASTPVRLGRNTEAFF. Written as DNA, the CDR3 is TGTGCCAGCACCCCGGTTAGATTAGGACGGAACACTGAAGCTTTCTTT.

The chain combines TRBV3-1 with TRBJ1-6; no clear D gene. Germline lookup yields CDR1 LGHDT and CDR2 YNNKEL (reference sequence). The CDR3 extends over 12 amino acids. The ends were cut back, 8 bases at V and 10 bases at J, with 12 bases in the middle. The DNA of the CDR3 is TGTGCCAGCCGGGTAGGAAGGTCACCCCTCCACTTT. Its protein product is CASRVGRSPLHF.

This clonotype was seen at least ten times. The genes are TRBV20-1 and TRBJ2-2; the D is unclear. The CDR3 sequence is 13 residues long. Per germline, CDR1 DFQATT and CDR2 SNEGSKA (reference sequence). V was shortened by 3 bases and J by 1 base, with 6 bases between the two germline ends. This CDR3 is CSASGENTGELFF. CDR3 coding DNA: TGCAGTGCTAGCGGCGAGAACACCGGGGAGCTGTTTTTT.

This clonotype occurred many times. Here the CDR3 DNA reads TGTGCCAGCAGCCAAGCGGGGGCCGGTACTAATGAAAAACTGTTTTTT. This gives the protein CASSQAGAGTNEKLFF. The chain employs TRBV14 and TRBJ1-4; tentatively, D is TRBD1 (6 bases). Trimming stripped 1 base from V and 2 bases from J, with 11 bases between. From germline, CDR1 is SGHDN and CDR2 FVKESK. This CDR3 is 16 amino acids long. The full variable domain, its missing parts supplied by reference TRBV14 and TRBJ1-4, is EAGVTQFPSHSVIEKGQTVTLRCDPISGHDNLYWYRRVMGKEIKFLLHFVKESKQDESGMPNNRFLAERTGGTYSTLKVQPAELEDSGVYFCASSQAGAGTNEKLFFGSGTQLSVL.